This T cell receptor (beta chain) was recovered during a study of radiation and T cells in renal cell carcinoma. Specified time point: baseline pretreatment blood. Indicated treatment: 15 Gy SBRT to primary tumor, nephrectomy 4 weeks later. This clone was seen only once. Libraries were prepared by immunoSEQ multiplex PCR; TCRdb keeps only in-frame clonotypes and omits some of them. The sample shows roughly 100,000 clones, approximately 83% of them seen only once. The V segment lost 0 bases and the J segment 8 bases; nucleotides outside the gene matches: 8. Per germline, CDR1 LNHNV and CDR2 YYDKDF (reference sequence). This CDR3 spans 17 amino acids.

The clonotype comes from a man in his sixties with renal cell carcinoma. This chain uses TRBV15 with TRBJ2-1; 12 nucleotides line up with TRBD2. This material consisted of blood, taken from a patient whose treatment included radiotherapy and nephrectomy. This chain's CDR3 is CATSRDRATSGSYEQFF. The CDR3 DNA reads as TGTGCCACCAGCAGAGATCGGGCGACTAGCGGGAGCTATGAGCAGTTCTTC.